What follows describes a single T cell receptor beta chain. This clone showed up just a few times. The clone's antigen remains unknown. It has no much larger one-base neighbor in the sample; base qualities were not kept. This entry is derived from a study of blood T cell repertoires in COVID-19 (dated by TCRdb to the early 2020s). Regarding the study in general: Samples from collaborators originated in the United States, Italy and Spain and spanned both the acute and convalescent phases of COVID-19. Where available, HLA class I and class II types were obtained from metadata supplied by the sample provider rather than from assay-based typing. The repertoires were released in a freely available public database intended as a resource for research on the immune response to SARS-CoV-2. A de-identified subject ID, COVID-19 status, age in years and sex were almost always included in the sample metadata. The material from the prospective study consisted of cDNA or gDNA derived from T cells, B-cell-depleted T cells, or PBMCs. Samples came from the ongoing ImmuneRACE study (first 160 participants) plus 1,254 subjects from 6 global collaborators. Deeply sampled blood TCRbeta repertoires from subjects exposed to, actively infected with, or recovered from COVID-19 were included in the dataset.

TCRbeta CDR3 regions were amplified from genomic DNA using the immunoSEQ Assay, a bias-controlled multiplex PCR. Per the source publication's procedure: Within the assay, amplification of reference gene primers was used to estimate how many nucleated cells each sample contained. To quantify the absolute abundance of each unique TCRbeta CDR3 rearrangement, sequence reads were collapsed and filtered. For each sample, productive Simpson clonality was calculated as the square root of Simpson's diversity index across productive rearrangements. TCRdb stores this immuneACCESS table with in-frame sequences only. Part of the clones is absent; in the studies checked, under half of the shortfall reflects unresolved V genes, and no reason is known for the rest. V, J and clone size are taken as reported in that table, and D and trimming were inferred from the DNA itself. In all, the sample holds about 240,000 clones, and 75% to 90% of those were seen once. The ten largest make up just over 7% of the sample.

Another Seattle source contributed samples from volunteer blood donors who had recovered from COVID-19. Each collaborating institution followed its own protocols to collect whole blood in K2EDTA tubes. For TCRbeta analysis, collaborator samples were shipped as frozen whole blood, as isolated PBMCs, or as DNA extracted from either sample type. The investigation overall reported the following: How much clinical and demographic metadata was included differed by source and by participant, and the metadata was provided uncurated.

Sequenced: peripheral blood. This receptor was identified in a man aged 55 to 70 who had recovered from COVID-19.

The CDR3 has the sequence CASSERAGDGQPQHF. Here is the DNA: TGTGCCAGCAGTGAAAGGGCAGGGGACGGACAGCCCCAGCATTTT. The V and J genes are TRBV2 and TRBJ1-5; the D gene is perhaps TRBD1, from 6 matching bases. Deletion took 2 bases off V and 7 bases off J, with a span of 15 bases between the germline ends. Taken from cysteine to phenylalanine, the CDR3 has 15 residues. Only CDR3 DNA remains: 45 bases, in frame from the first base. Per the germline V gene, SNHLY is the CDR1 and FYNNEI is the CDR2.